This TCR beta chain was sequenced for a study of control samples from healthy donors and cancer patients. Clones were sequenced by immunoSEQ multiplex PCR, and TCRdb holds only the in-frame ones, with some missing. The sample lists 80,000 to 85,000 clones; 70% to 90% were seen once. CDR3 size: 13 residues. Trimming stripped 3 bases from V and 7 bases from J, with 10 bases between. Germline CDR1 is SGHTA and CDR2 is FQGNSA. Specimen: blood. The chain has TRBV7-2 and TRBJ1-5, with D unclear. This sequence originates from a woman in her forties or fifties in good health. The CDR3 sequence is CASSLGFGQPQHF. In nucleotides, the CDR3 is TGTGCCAGCAGCTTGGGCTTTGGGCAGCCCCAGCATTTT. The variable domain in full, with the rest retrieved from reference TRBV7-2 and TRBJ1-5, is GAGVSQSPSNKVTEKGKDVELRCDPISGHTALYWYRQSLGQGLEFLIYFQGNSAPDKSGLPSDRFSAERTGGSVSTLTIQRTQQEDSAVYLCASSLGFGQPQHFGDGTRLSIL.